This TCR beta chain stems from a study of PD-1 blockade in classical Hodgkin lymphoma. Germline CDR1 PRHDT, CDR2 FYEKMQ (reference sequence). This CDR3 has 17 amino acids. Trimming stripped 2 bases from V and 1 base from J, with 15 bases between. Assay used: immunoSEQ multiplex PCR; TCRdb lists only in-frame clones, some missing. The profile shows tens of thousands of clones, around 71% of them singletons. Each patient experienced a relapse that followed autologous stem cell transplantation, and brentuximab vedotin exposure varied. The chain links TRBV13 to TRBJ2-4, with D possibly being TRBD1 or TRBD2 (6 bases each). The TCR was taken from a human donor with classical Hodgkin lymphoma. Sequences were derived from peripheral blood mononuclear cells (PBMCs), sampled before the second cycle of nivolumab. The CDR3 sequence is CASSLLGGGRAKNIQYF. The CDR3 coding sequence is TGTGCCAGCAGCTTACTAGGAGGGGGAAGGGCCAAAAACATTCAGTACTTC.